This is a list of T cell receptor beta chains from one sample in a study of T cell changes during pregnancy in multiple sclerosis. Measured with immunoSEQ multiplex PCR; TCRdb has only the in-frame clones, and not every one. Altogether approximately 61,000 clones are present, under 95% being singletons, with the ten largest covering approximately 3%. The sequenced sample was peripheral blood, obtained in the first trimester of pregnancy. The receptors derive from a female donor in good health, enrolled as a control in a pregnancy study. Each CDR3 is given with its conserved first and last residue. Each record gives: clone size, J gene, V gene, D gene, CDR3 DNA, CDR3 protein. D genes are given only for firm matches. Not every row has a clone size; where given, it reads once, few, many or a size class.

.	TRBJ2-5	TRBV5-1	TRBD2	TGCGCCAGCAGCCCCGGGACTAGCGGACAAGAGACCCAGTACTTC	CASSPGTSGQETQYF
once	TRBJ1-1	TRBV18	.	TGTGCCAGCTCACCCAGGGAAGGGACTGAAGCTTTCTTT	CASSPREGTEAFF
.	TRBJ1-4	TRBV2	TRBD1	TGTGCCAGTGGACAGGGGTGGGGTGAAAAACTGTTTTTT	CASGQGWGEKLFF
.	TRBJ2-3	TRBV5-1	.	TGCGCCAGCAGCTTGGGCCGGTTCACAGATACGCAGTATTTT	CASSLGRFTDTQYF
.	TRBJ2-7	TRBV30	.	TGTGCCTGGAGTGTATCCCTCTACTACGAGCAGTACTTC	CAWSVSLYYEQYF
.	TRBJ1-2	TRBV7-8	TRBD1	TGTGCCAGCAGCTCCCGGGACAGGGTTTATGGCTACACCTTC	CASSSRDRVYGYTF
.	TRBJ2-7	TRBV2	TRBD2	TGTGCCAGCAGTGGGGTAACTAGCGGGATGGGTGAGCAGTACTTC	CASSGVTSGMGEQYF
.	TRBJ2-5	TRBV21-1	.	TGTGCCAGCAGCAAAGTAAGCGGGGGGGAACAAGAGACCCAGTACTTC	CASSKVSGGEQETQYF
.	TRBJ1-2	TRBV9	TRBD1	TGTGCCAGCAGCCATGGGACAGGGCAGGGAGGGGACTATGGCTACACCTTC	CASSHGTGQGGDYGYTF
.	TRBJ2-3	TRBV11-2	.	TGTGCCAGCAGCTTAGATCGAGCAGATACGCAGTATTTT	CASSLDRADTQYF
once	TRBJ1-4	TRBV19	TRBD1	TGTGCCACGGACAGGGGGGAAGAAGAACTGTTTTTT	CATDRGEEELFF
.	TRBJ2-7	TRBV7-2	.	TGTGCCAGCAGCACCGGCCTAGTCCCCTACGAGCAGTACTTC	CASSTGLVPYEQYF
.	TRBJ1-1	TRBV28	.	TGTGCCAGCACCCCGACGTCTGGAGGGAACACTGAAGCTTTCTTT	CASTPTSGGNTEAFF
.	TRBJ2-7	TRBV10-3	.	TGTGCCATCAAAACGGCGGCGTCAAGTTCCTACGAGCAGTACTTC	CAIKTAASSSYEQYF
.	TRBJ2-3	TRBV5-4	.	TGTGCCAGCAGCTCATCCGGGAGGGGGCTGAGGCAGTATTTT	CASSSSGRGLRQYF
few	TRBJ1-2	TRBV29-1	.	TGCAGCGTTGTTCTGGACATACCGTACTATGGCTACACCTTC	CSVVLDIPYYGYTF